This passage covers 31 T cell receptor beta chains from one sample sequenced in a study of shared clonotypes between healthy human individuals. TCRdb's copy holds only in-frame clones and misses some; the assay was immunoSEQ multiplex PCR. The repertoire holds 150,000 to 200,000 clones, with around 93% as singletons. Sequenced material: naive CD4+ T cells sorted from blood. The subset is: CD45RA+ positively selected. The source of these receptors is a woman aged 30 to 39 in good health.

This chain links TRBV18 with TRBJ2-7; tentative D call: TRBD1 (5 bases). The ends were cut back, 1 base at V and 0 bases at J, with 7 bases in the middle. This CDR3 is built from 14 residues. Looked up from germline, CDR1 is KGHSH and CDR2 is LQKENI. Written as DNA, the CDR3 is TGTGCCAGCTCACCACGACAGAGCTCCTACGAGCAGTACTTC. Protein sequence: CASSPRQSSYEQYF.

The chain is built from TRBV27 and TRBJ2-7; maybe TRBD1 (6 bases). Germline CDR1 reads MNHEY; CDR2 reads SMNVEV (reference sequence). The CDR3 consists of 14 residues. The V and J ends lost 5 bases and 5 bases respectively, with 16 bases between them. The CDR3 bases are TGTGCCAGCAGTGCTTCACAGGGATTCGACGAGCAGTACTTC. Translation: CASSASQGFDEQYF.

The gene calls are TRBV18 and TRBJ2-7; weak D call: TRBD1 (6 bases). CDR1 is KGHSH and CDR2 is LQKENI in the germline V gene. This CDR3 comprises 16 residues. Deletions cut 6 bases from V and 1 base from J, with 19 bases between. This CDR3 reads CASSAPRTAYSYEQYF. CDR3 nucleotide sequence: TGTGCCAGCTCCGCCCCCCGGACAGCTTATTCCTACGAGCAGTACTTC.

V and J are TRBV15 and TRBJ1-3; maybe TRBD1 (5 bases). V lost 3 bases and J 0 bases, leaving 12 bases between the germline ends. The germline V gene has CDR1 LNHNV and CDR2 YYDKDF (reference sequence). This CDR3 has 16 amino acids. The CDR3 loop reads CATSRGEGFSGNTIYF. The CDR3 DNA follows: TGTGCCACCAGCAGGGGGGAAGGCTTCTCTGGAAACACCATATATTTT.

CDR3: CSVAGQGFGYEQYF. CDR3 bases: TGCAGCGTTGCAGGACAGGGGTTTGGTTACGAGCAGTACTTC. The chain is built from TRBV29-1 and TRBJ2-7; 9 bases are shared with TRBD1. Germline CDR1 reads SQVTM; CDR2 reads ANQGSEA. The CDR3 spans 14 residues. The V segment lost 4 bases and the J segment 4 bases; nucleotides outside the gene matches: 8.

The chain uses TRBV5-6 and TRBJ1-4; D is unclear. CDR1 is SGHDT, CDR2 YYEEEE, per germline. V was clipped by 1 base and J by 3 bases, with 10 bases between them. CDR3 length equals 15 residues. The CDR3 sequence: CASSLRGRANEKLFF. The DNA for the CDR3 is TGTGCCAGCAGCTTGAGAGGGAGGGCTAATGAAAAACTGTTTTTT.

This sequence joins TRBV28 and TRBJ2-7; 8 nucleotides line up with TRBD1. The germline gives CDR1 MDHEN, CDR2 SYDVKM. The CDR3 contains 16 residues. The trim removed 6 bases at V and 0 bases at J, leaving 10 bases unmatched. The DNA for the CDR3 is TGTGCCAGCAGCCCTGGTCTAGGACAGGGCTCCTACGAGCAGTACTTC. Its protein is CASSPGLGQGSYEQYF.

The gene calls are TRBV13 and TRBJ2-7; 7 bases are a match to TRBD2. CDR1 PRHDT and CDR2 FYEKMQ come from the germline V gene (reference sequence). Losses at the gene ends were 0 bases for V and 2 bases for J; bases not matched to a gene: 7. The length of the CDR3 is 16 residues. This CDR3 is CASSLGGSGLPYEQYF. The CDR3 DNA reads TGTGCCAGCAGCTTAGGGGGTAGCGGGTTGCCCTACGAGCAGTACTTC.

V gene TRBV18 combines with J gene TRBJ2-7, with 9 nucleotides matching TRBD2. The CDR3 length is 15 residues. Germline V CDR1 and CDR2: KGHSH, LQKENI. V was clipped by 6 bases and J by 7 bases; unmatched bases: 13. CDR3 protein: CASSPMERGALEQYF. In DNA form, the CDR3 reads TGTGCCAGCTCGCCCATGGAGCGGGGGGCTCTTGAGCAGTACTTC.

This chain uses TRBV19 with TRBJ1-2; TRBD1 is a possible D gene (6 bases). Germline V gene data show CDR1 as LNHDA and CDR2 as SQIVND (reference sequence). The CDR3 runs to 15 residues. Trimming removed 10 bases at V and 0 bases at J, with 18 bases between. The CDR3 DNA is TGTGCCACCATGAACCCAGGGGCAGCTAACTATGGCTACACCTTC. Its protein product is CATMNPGAANYGYTF.

The chain combines TRBV5-4 with TRBJ2-7; TRBD1 aligns across 12 bases. The CDR3 contains 14 residues. Germline V lookup: CDR1 SGHNT, CDR2 YYREEE (reference sequence). After removal of 4 bases from V and 5 bases from J, the junction contained 4 bases not matched to a gene. The chain's CDR3 is CASSPGQGAHEQYF. The CDR3 DNA reads as TGTGCCAGCAGCCCGGGACAGGGGGCCCACGAGCAGTACTTC. Full variable domain (outside the CDR3, taken from reference TRBV5-4 and TRBJ2-7): ETGVTQSPTHLIKTRGQQVTLRCSSQSGHNTVSWYQQALGQGPQFIFQYYREEENGRGNFPPRFSGLQFPNYSSELNVNALELDDSALYLCASSPGQGAHEQYFGPGTRLTVT.

The sample holds a few counts of this clone. The V gene is TRBV7-9, the J gene TRBJ1-1; perhaps TRBD1 as D (5 bases). Trimming took 0 bases from V and 0 from J, leaving 14 bases between them. The CDR3 consists of 17 residues. In germline, CDR1 is SEHNR, CDR2 FQNEAQ (reference sequence). The CDR3 region has the DNA TGTGCCAGCAGCTTAGCGTCTCGGCCAGGGTTGAACACTGAAGCTTTCTTT. Translating it yields CASSLASRPGLNTEAFF. Full variable domain (missing parts from reference TRBV7-9 and TRBJ1-1): DTGVSQNPRHKITKRGQNVTFRCDPISEHNRLYWYRQTLGQGPEFLTYFQNEAQLEKSRLLSDRFSAERPKGSFSTLEIQRTEQGDSAMYLCASSLASRPGLNTEAFFGQGTRLTVV.

The chain couples TRBV6-5 to TRBJ2-7; D call uncertain. CDR1 is MNHEY and CDR2 is SVGAGI in the germline V gene. V lost 3 bases, J lost 0 bases, and 9 bases lay in between. The CDR3 spans 14 residues. The DNA of the CDR3 is TGTGCCAGCAGTTATAACGGGTACTCCTACGAGCAGTACTTC. Its protein is CASSYNGYSYEQYF.

On this clone itself: The junction shows a germline mismatch at one end, possibly a read error. Other DNA sequences in this sample translate to the same CDR3. DNA of the CDR3: TGTGCCAGTAAGGAGGGTCTTCAGCCTCAGCATTTT. Its translation is CASKEGLQPQHF. The V gene is TRBV19, the J gene TRBJ1-5; D is unclear. The CDR3 has 12 residues. Looked up from germline, CDR1 is LNHDA and CDR2 is SQIVND (reference sequence).

The chain carries TRBV19 and TRBJ1-2, with 8 bases fitting TRBD1. Trimming removed 5 bases from V and 0 bases from J; junction bases left unmatched: 5. The CDR3 spans 15 residues. CDR1 is LNHDA and CDR2 is SQIVND in the germline V gene (reference sequence). CDR3 in DNA: TGTGCCAGTAGTGGGTGGACAGGGACTAACTATGGCTACACCTTC. Its translation: CASSGWTGTNYGYTF.

The chain employs TRBV27 and TRBJ2-7; tentative D call: TRBD1 (6 bases). Per the germline V gene, CDR1 is MNHEY and CDR2 is SMNVEV (reference sequence). The CDR3 is 16 residues long. Trimming removed 6 bases from V and 3 bases from J, with 21 bases in between. The CDR3 sequence: CASSLTPQGEIYEQYF. As DNA, the CDR3 is TGTGCCAGCAGCCTTACTCCACAGGGTGAGATCTACGAGCAGTACTTC.

The chain has TRBV5-1 and TRBJ2-7, with D tentatively TRBD1 (5 bases). The CDR3 totals 15 residues. V dropped 0 bases and J dropped 5 bases, with 15 bases sitting between them. From germline, CDR1 is SGHRS and CDR2 YFSETQ. CDR3 sequence: CASSLEPFRVNEQYF. CDR3 in DNA: TGCGCCAGCAGCTTGGAACCCTTCAGGGTTAACGAGCAGTACTTC.

CDR3 coding DNA: TGCAGCGCCGTTGGACAGCCTAATGAAAAACTGTTTTTT. Amino acids: CSAVGQPNEKLFF. This chain uses TRBV29-1 with TRBJ1-4; perhaps TRBD1 as D (6 bases). The CDR3 has 13 amino acids. V was pared by 7 bases and J by 3 bases, with 12 bases between. The germline CDR1 and CDR2 sequences are SQVTM and ANQGSEA.

The chain is built from TRBV6-1 and TRBJ1-1; D might be TRBD1 (5 bases). V shed 3 bases and J shed 0 bases, with 17 bases lying between them. CDR3 size: 17 residues. From germline, CDR1 is MNHNS and CDR2 SASEGT. CDR3 in amino acids: CASSDPAKGRLNTEAFF. In DNA form, the CDR3 reads TGTGCCAGCAGTGACCCGGCCAAGGGGAGATTGAACACTGAAGCTTTCTTT.

This sequence joins TRBV28 and TRBJ1-1, with a possible D match to TRBD1 (5 bases). Germline loops: CDR1 MDHEN, CDR2 SYDVKM. The CDR3 covers 14 residues. Trimming left V 6 bases short and J 0 bases short, with 11 bases between. In DNA, the CDR3 is TGTGCCAGCAGCTCTGCACAGGTGAACACTGAAGCTTTCTTT. As protein: CASSSAQVNTEAFF.

J is TRBJ2-3 and V is TRBV11-2; D is possibly TRBD2 (5 bases). V lost 3 bases and J lost 3, with 7 bases in between. The germline V gene encodes CDR1 SGHAT and CDR2 FQNNGV. The length of the CDR3 is 13 residues. CDR3 nucleotide sequence: TGTGCCAGCAGCTTTCCGGGGACAGATACGCAGTATTTT. It is translated as CASSFPGTDTQYF. Complete variable domain (other parts from reference TRBV11-2 and TRBJ2-3): EAGVAQSPRYKIIEKRQSVAFWCNPISGHATLYWYQQILGQGPKLLIQFQNNGVVDDSQLPKDRFSAERLKGVDSTLKIQPAKLEDSAVYLCASSFPGTDTQYFGPGTRLTVL.

The chain combines TRBV10-3 with TRBJ2-7; 11 bases line up with TRBD2. This CDR3 comprises 15 residues. The junction had 5 bases not matched to a gene; V was cut back by 5 bases and J by 2 bases. CDR1 and CDR2 from the germline V gene are ENHRY and SYGVKD. In nucleotides, the CDR3 is TGTGCCATCAGTACCGGGACTAGCGGCACCTACGAGCAGTACTTC. This encodes CAISTGTSGTYEQYF.

The J gene is TRBJ2-4, the V gene TRBV12-2; TRBD2, the D gene given by the table, was not confirmed from the DNA. TRBV12-2 is shown as a pseudogene. This CDR3 is 19 amino acids long. CDR3 nucleotide sequence: TGTGCAAGTCGCTTAGCCCACACCGGACTGAGGTGCGCCAAAAACATTCAGTACTTC. As protein: CASRLAHTGLRCAKNIQYF.

V and J are TRBV19 and TRBJ1-3; tentative D call: TRBD1 (5 bases). CDR1 LNHDA and CDR2 SQIVND come from the germline V gene (reference sequence). CDR3 length: 16 residues. V lost 5 bases, J lost 4 bases, and 18 bases lay in between. This CDR3 is CASSPLGDLYGNTIYF. CDR3 DNA sequence: TGTGCCAGTAGTCCCCTCGGGGACCTCTACGGAAACACCATATATTTT.

V and J are TRBV28 and TRBJ1-1; no firm D call. Per germline, CDR1 MDHEN and CDR2 SYDVKM. V was pared by 4 bases and J by 1 base, with 10 bases between. There are 14 residues in the CDR3. The CDR3: CASSSDGGNTEAFF. CDR3 DNA sequence: TGTGCCAGCAGTTCAGACGGAGGGAACACTGAAGCTTTCTTT.

This clone was counted once. The chain has TRBV6-6 and TRBJ2-1; either TRBD1 or TRBD2 may supply D (5 bases each). The CDR3 sequence is 12 residues long. Germline assignment: CDR1 MNHNY and CDR2 SVGAGI (reference sequence). The V end lost 1 base, the J end lost 7 bases, and 5 bases lay between the germline ends. DNA of the CDR3: TGTGCCAGCAGTTACTGGGGGAATGAGCAGTTCTTC. Translation gives CASSYWGNEQFF.

The chain couples TRBV21-1 to TRBJ2-7; the table's D call, TRBD2, has no DNA check behind it. TRBV21-1 is annotated as a pseudogene. This CDR3 has 14 amino acids. The CDR3 sequence: CASSTKGLAYEQYF. CDR3 DNA: TGTGCCAGCAGCACGAAGGGACTCGCCTACGAGCAGTACTTC.

This sequence joins TRBV10-3 and TRBJ1-6, with D unresolved. Germline CDR1 reads ENHRY; CDR2 reads SYGVKD. The CDR3 covers 14 residues. Trimming cost V 2 bases and J 5 bases, with 7 bases left between them. CDR3 DNA: TGTGCCATCAGTGAGAAAAGAGATAATTCACCCCTCCACTTT. Translated, it gives CAISEKRDNSPLHF.

The chain employs TRBV28 and TRBJ1-2; weak D call: TRBD1 (6 bases). Deletions cut 2 bases from V and 1 base from J, with 11 bases between. This CDR3 contains 15 residues. The V gene's germline CDR1 is MDHEN and CDR2 SYDVKM. Here the CDR3 DNA reads TGTGCCAGCAGTTTAACTCTACAGGGTAACTATGGCTACACCTTC. Amino acids: CASSLTLQGNYGYTF.

This clone has a handful of counts. This sample includes further DNA sequences coding for the same CDR3. The V gene is TRBV28, the J gene TRBJ2-7; 7 nucleotides match TRBD1. With V trimmed by 4 bases and J by 2 bases, 2 bases remained unmatched. Germline V gives CDR1 MDHEN, CDR2 SYDVKM. The CDR3 has 13 residues. In DNA, the CDR3 is TGTGCCAGCAGTTCGGGACAGACCTACGAGCAGTACTTC. This translates into CASSSGQTYEQYF.

The chain employs TRBV28 and TRBJ1-5, with D possibly matching TRBD1 (6 bases). Trimming stripped 7 bases from V and 7 bases from J, with 20 bases between. CDR1 MDHEN and CDR2 SYDVKM come from the germline V gene. The CDR3 is made up of 15 amino acids. The CDR3 loop reads CASTGAQGLGQPQHF. CDR3 bases: TGTGCCAGCACCGGAGCACAGGGCTTAGGGCAGCCCCAGCATTTT.